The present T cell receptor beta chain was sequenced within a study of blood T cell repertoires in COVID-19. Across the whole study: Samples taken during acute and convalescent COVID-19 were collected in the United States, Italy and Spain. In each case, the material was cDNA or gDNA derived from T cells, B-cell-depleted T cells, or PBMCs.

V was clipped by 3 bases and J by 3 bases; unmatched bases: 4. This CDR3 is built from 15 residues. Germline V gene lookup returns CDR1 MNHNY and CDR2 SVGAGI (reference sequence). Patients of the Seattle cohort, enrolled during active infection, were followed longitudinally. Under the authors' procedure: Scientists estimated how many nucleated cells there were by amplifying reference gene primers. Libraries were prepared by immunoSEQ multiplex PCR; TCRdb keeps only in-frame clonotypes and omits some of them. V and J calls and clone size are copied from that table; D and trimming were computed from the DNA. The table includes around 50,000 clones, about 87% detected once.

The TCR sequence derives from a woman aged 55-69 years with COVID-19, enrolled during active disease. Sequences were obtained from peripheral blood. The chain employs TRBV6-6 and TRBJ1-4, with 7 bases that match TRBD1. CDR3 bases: TGTGCCAGCAGTTATTTTCAGGGGGCTAATGAAAAACTGTTTTTT. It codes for CASSYFQGANEKLFF.